This T cell receptor (beta chain) was obtained from a study of post-analysis software for immune sequencing data. Overall study context: Recorded subtypes: relapsing-remitting, secondary progressive, progressive-relapsing; some patients unannotated. Study-level findings and limits: TRBV5-6, TRBV5-1 and TRBV20-1 were among five TRBV segments more frequent in patients than controls.

Unique molecular identifiers had been added to the TCR beta cDNA libraries. Around 500,000 cDNA molecules were obtained per 1 to 10 million input T cells. TCRdb reprocessed the PCR reads via MiXCR and lists one record per CDR3 protein. The sample yields about 540,000 distinct CDR3 sequences, 30% to 40% seen once. Germline loops: CDR1 LGHNT, CDR2 FRNRAP. CDR3 length: 14 residues. The V and J ends lost 4 bases and 13 bases, in that order; junction bases with no gene match: 12. This clonotype was recorded a few times. Its antigen remains unidentified. The rearrangement links TRBV12-5 to TRBJ2-1, with TRBD1 matching over 8 bases. This sequence was found in a girl younger than 18 with multiple sclerosis. Sequencing input: blood. CDR3: CASGSTAQDRVQFF. In DNA, the CDR3 is TGTGCTAGTGGTTCGACAGCCCAGGACAGGGTACAGTTCTTC.